Shown below are 29 T cell receptor beta chains from a single sample sequenced in a study of blood T cell repertoires in COVID-19. Data came from immunoSEQ multiplex PCR; TCRdb stores just in-frame clones and leaves some out. There are 130,000 to 150,000 clones in the sample; around 84% occur only once, and over 4% lies in the top ten. What was sequenced was peripheral blood. The source is a woman aged 45 to 65 with acute or convalescent COVID-19.

CDR3 in amino acids: CASSLEGRGNGYTF. The DNA for the CDR3 is TGTGCCAGCAGCTTGGAAGGCAGGGGTAATGGCTACACCTTC. This chain connects TRBV5-4 to TRBJ1-2; TRBD1 is a possible D gene (6 bases). Germline V lookup: CDR1 SGHNT, CDR2 YYREEE (reference sequence). This CDR3 is 14 amino acids long. V lost 0 bases and J lost 6, with 12 bases in between.

The V and J genes are TRBV19 and TRBJ1-4; 8 positions agree with TRBD1. This CDR3 spans 13 amino acids. J was trimmed by 5 bases and V by 8 bases; bases with no gene match: 4. Germline loops: CDR1 LNHDA, CDR2 SQIVND (reference sequence). CDR3 coding DNA: TGTGCCAGTTCGGACAGGGAAAATGAAAAACTGTTTTTT. This translates into CASSDRENEKLFF.

The rearrangement joins TRBV6-1 to TRBJ1-6; TRBD1 aligns across 8 bases. V lost 2 bases and J lost 14; bases outside the gene matches: 8. The germline V gene encodes CDR1 MNHNS and CDR2 SASEGT. The CDR3 runs 14 residues. The CDR3 sequence: CASSETDRAATLHF. The CDR3 DNA is TGTGCCAGCAGTGAAACGGACAGGGCAGCCACCCTCCACTTT.

The chain combines TRBV7-9 with TRBJ2-7; a weak D match, TRBD1 (5 bases). The germline gives CDR1 SEHNR, CDR2 FQNEAQ (reference sequence). This CDR3 has 14 residues. Between the trimmed V and J ends, which lost 0 bases and 3 bases, there was a span of 9 bases. DNA of the CDR3: TGTGCCAGCAGCTTAGCGGGGCCGAACTACGAGCAGTACTTC. It yields the protein CASSLAGPNYEQYF.

The gene calls are TRBV2 and TRBJ1-2, with TRBD1 matching 7 bases. With 5 bases clipped from V and 3 bases from J, the junction kept 12 bases outside the gene matches. Looked up from germline, CDR1 is SNHLY and CDR2 is FYNNEI. This CDR3 region has 16 residues. The DNA for the CDR3 is TGTGCCAGCAGTCGACGGCAGGGGGTAGAGGACTATGGCTACACCTTC. Protein: CASSRRQGVEDYGYTF.

This sequence joins TRBV29-1 and TRBJ2-5; D possibly corresponds to TRBD2 (5 bases). CDR1 SQVTM and CDR2 ANQGSEA come from the germline V gene. V gave up 4 bases and J gave up 2 bases, with 8 bases separating them. The CDR3 extends over 12 amino acids. CDR3 DNA: TGCAGCGTTGCCCCGGGGCAAGAGACCCAGTACTTC. This codes for CSVAPGQETQYF.

This sequence joins TRBV5-6 and TRBJ1-1; D is unclear. This CDR3 region has 13 residues. Germline CDR1 SGHDT, CDR2 YYEEEE. With 0 bases removed from V and 6 bases from J, the gap between germline ends came to 9 bases. This chain's CDR3 is CASSLGAGSEAFF. The CDR3 DNA follows: TGTGCCAGCAGCTTGGGGGCCGGATCTGAAGCTTTCTTT.

This chain connects TRBV3-1 (or the pseudogene TRBV3-2) to TRBJ2-5; D remains ambiguous. The V and J ends lost 0 bases and 2 bases respectively, with 7 bases between them. The CDR3 is 14 residues long. Germline CDR1 is LGHDT and CDR2 is YNNKEL (reference sequence). Written as DNA, the CDR3 is TGTGCCAGCAGCCAAGAGGGCAGGCAAGAGACCCAGTACTTC. Protein: CASSQEGRQETQYF.

J is TRBJ1-5 and V is TRBV15; TRBD1 matches at 10 bases. This CDR3 is built from 22 residues. Germline V gene lookup returns CDR1 LNHNV and CDR2 YYDKDF (reference sequence). With V trimmed by 0 bases and J by 0 bases, 17 bases remained unmatched. CDR3 in DNA: TGTGCCACCAGCAGAGATTATGTTGTTCTGCGTAGACAGGGGGCTAGCAATCAGCCCCAGCATTTT. Encoded protein: CATSRDYVVLRRQGASNQPQHF.

V is TRBV19 and J is TRBJ2-1, with 8 positions matching TRBD1. V shed 4 bases, J shed 8 bases, and the junction held 4 bases outside the gene matches. CDR1 and CDR2 from the germline V gene are LNHDA and SQIVND (reference sequence). The CDR3 has 13 amino acids. In DNA form, the CDR3 reads TGTGCCAGTAGTAGACAGGGGCGGGATGAGCAGTTCTTC. Translating it yields CASSRQGRDEQFF.

This sequence joins TRBV4-3 and TRBJ2-3; TRBD2 agrees at 8 bases. Unmatched junction bases numbered 14, after V lost 0 bases and J lost 6 bases. CDR1 is LGHNA and CDR2 is YSLEER in the germline V gene. The CDR3 covers 18 residues. In DNA form, the CDR3 reads TGCGCCAGCAGCCAAGAGGGGCACGGGGGGGCCAGAAGCGATACGCAGTATTTT. It yields the protein CASSQEGHGGARSDTQYF.

This clone came up once. The rearrangement joins TRBV28 to TRBJ1-5; D ambiguous. CDR3 length: 14 residues. The germline V and J ends were trimmed by 6 bases and 1 base, with 10 bases remaining between them. The germline gives CDR1 MDHEN, CDR2 SYDVKM. CDR3 sequence (DNA): TGTGCCAGCAGCCAGGTAATAAGCAATCAGCCCCAGCATTTT. Translating it yields CASSQVISNQPQHF.

This clone was detected a few times. Other DNA sequences in the sample encode the same CDR3. The chain's CDR3 is CASSPGTANQPQHF. The CDR3 coding sequence is TGTGCCAGCAGCCCTGGGACAGCTAATCAGCCCCAGCATTTT. This chain connects TRBV11-2 to TRBJ1-5; 7 bases line up with TRBD1. CDR1 and CDR2 from the germline V gene are SGHAT and FQNNGV. V dropped 5 bases and J dropped 4; count of bases not matched to a gene: 5. This CDR3 has 14 amino acids.

The chain joins TRBV7-2 to TRBJ1-1; TRBD1 aligns across 8 bases. CDR3 length: 15 amino acids. Trimming removed 3 bases from V and 5 bases from J; junction bases left unmatched: 8. Germline loops: CDR1 SGHTA, CDR2 FQGNSA. The CDR3, as DNA: TGTGCCAGCAGCTTTGGATCAGGGGGCGGGACTGAAGCTTTCTTT. This sequence encodes CASSFGSGGGTEAFF. Using reference TRBV7-2 and TRBJ1-1 for the parts outside the CDR3, the full variable domain is GAGVSQSPSNKVTEKGKDVELRCDPISGHTALYWYRQSLGQGLEFLIYFQGNSAPDKSGLPSDRFSAERTGGSVSTLTIQRTQQEDSAVYLCASSFGSGGGTEAFFGQGTRLTVV.

The V call is TRBV21-1, the J call TRBJ1-2; whether TRBD1, the table's D call, matches the DNA was not checked. TRBV21-1 has pseudogene status. The CDR3 runs to 15 residues. This CDR3 reads CASSSRGQACYGYTF. In nucleotides, the CDR3 is TGTGCCAGCAGCTCCCGGGGACAGGCGTGCTATGGCTACACCTTC.

The table lists this clone with a few counts. This rearrangement joins TRBV9 to TRBJ2-3; D is perhaps TRBD2 (5 bases). Trimming cost V 3 bases and J 1 base, with 12 bases left between them. The V gene's germline CDR1 is SGDLS and CDR2 YYNGEE. CDR3 length: 15 residues. Here the CDR3 reads CASSASDSGTDTQYF. The CDR3 nucleotides are TGTGCCAGCAGCGCTTCGGACTCCGGCACAGATACGCAGTATTTT.

This clone occurred once. The chain is built from TRBV18 and TRBJ2-5; D possibly corresponds to TRBD2 (5 bases). The CDR3 runs to 16 residues. The ends were cut back, 1 base at V and 2 bases at J, with 14 bases in the middle. The germline CDR1 and CDR2 sequences are KGHSH and LQKENI. CDR3 sequence reads: CASSPQLEAIQETQYF. The CDR3 DNA reads TGTGCCAGCTCACCACAACTAGAAGCAATTCAAGAGACCCAGTACTTC.

This chain connects TRBV7-2 to TRBJ2-1; 9 bases are shared with TRBD1. The length of the CDR3 is 15 residues. From germline, CDR1 is SGHTA and CDR2 FQGNSA. With V trimmed by 5 bases and J by 1 base, 3 bases remained unmatched. CDR3 bases: TGTGCCAGCAGCCCGGACAGGGGATCCTACAATGAGCAGTTCTTC. Translating it yields CASSPDRGSYNEQFF.

The V gene is TRBV6-5, the J gene TRBJ1-2; 10 positions agree with TRBD1. Losses at the gene ends were 5 bases for V and 7 bases for J; bases not matched to a gene: 7. This CDR3 has 14 residues. Looked up from germline, CDR1 is MNHEY and CDR2 is SVGAGI. The CDR3 sequence: CASSPGQGLLGYTF. CDR3 bases: TGTGCCAGCAGTCCGGGACAGGGGTTGCTTGGCTACACCTTC.

The J gene is TRBJ1-5, the V gene TRBV6-5; TRBD1 might be the D (5 bases). CDR1 and CDR2 (germline): MNHEY, SVGAGI. The CDR3 length is 15 residues. Between the trimmed V and J ends, which lost 0 bases and 4 bases, there was a span of 10 bases. The CDR3 nucleotides are TGTGCCAGCAGTTACTCGGGGACTGAAAATCAGCCCCAGCATTTT. Translating gives CASSYSGTENQPQHF.

The V gene is TRBV28, the J gene TRBJ2-7; perhaps TRBD1 as D (6 bases). Looked up from germline, CDR1 is MDHEN and CDR2 is SYDVKM. This CDR3 spans 14 amino acids. Trimming took 2 bases from V and 6 from J, leaving 14 bases between them. CDR3: CASSLGQGLGEQYF. The CDR3, as DNA: TGTGCCAGCAGTTTAGGCCAGGGGCTCGGCGAGCAGTACTTC.

The CDR3 DNA sequence: TGTGCCAGCCGATACAGGGAGGGATCACCCCTCCACTTT. Its translation is CASRYREGSPLHF. The genes are TRBV27 and TRBJ1-6; D may be TRBD1 (6 bases). The CDR3 totals 13 residues. CDR1 and CDR2 (germline): MNHEY, SMNVEV (reference sequence). V lost 8 bases and J 10 bases, leaving 15 bases between the germline ends.

Notes on this clone: The same CDR3 arises from other DNA sequences in this sample as well. The chain joins TRBV29-1 to TRBJ1-1; 8 nucleotides match TRBD1. The CDR3 runs 13 residues. Germline V gene sequence: CDR1 SQVTM, CDR2 ANQGSEA. V gave up 7 bases and J gave up 0 bases; unmatched junction bases: 4. The CDR3 sequence is CSADRGMNTEAFF. Here the CDR3 DNA reads TGCAGCGCCGACAGGGGAATGAACACTGAAGCTTTCTTT.

The chain employs TRBV6-6 and TRBJ2-7; D remains ambiguous. The germline V gene has CDR1 MNHNY and CDR2 SVGAGI (reference sequence). V lost 6 bases, J lost 5 bases, and 14 bases lay in between. CDR3 length: 13 amino acids. The CDR3 is CASSLLLGDEQYF. The CDR3 DNA reads as TGTGCCAGCAGCTTATTATTGGGCGACGAGCAGTACTTC.

The chain employs TRBV2 and TRBJ1-6; a possible D gene is TRBD1 (6 bases). The germline CDR1 and CDR2 sequences are SNHLY and FYNNEI. The CDR3 is made up of 16 amino acids. V lost 6 bases, J lost 0 bases, and 12 bases lay in between. The CDR3 is CASRGATGSYNSPLHF. CDR3 nucleotides: TGTGCCAGCAGGGGGGCCACCGGCTCCTATAATTCACCCCTCCACTTT.

The V and J genes are TRBV7-2 and TRBJ2-5; TRBD1 aligns across 7 bases. Trimming removed 8 bases from V and 3 bases from J; junction bases left unmatched: 6. Germline CDR1 SGHTA, CDR2 FQGNSA. The CDR3 consists of 13 residues. CDR3 nucleotide sequence: TGTGCCAGCGCCCGGGACAGAGAAGAGACCCAGTACTTC. Residues: CASARDREETQYF.

The chain couples TRBV9 to TRBJ2-3; 9 bases are a match to TRBD1. The ends lost 0 bases at V and 5 bases at J; junction bases unmatched: 7. Germline V lookup: CDR1 SGDLS, CDR2 YYNGEE. This CDR3 region has 16 residues. This chain's CDR3 is CASSVGSGTGKDTQYF. The CDR3 DNA sequence: TGTGCCAGCAGCGTAGGTTCCGGGACAGGGAAAGATACGCAGTATTTT.

The chain employs TRBV11-1 and TRBJ2-7, with TRBD1 as a possible D gene (6 bases). V was pared by 4 bases and J by 7 bases, with 11 bases between. Germline CDR1 reads SGHAT; CDR2 reads FQDESV (reference sequence). The CDR3 is 12 amino acids. The CDR3 coding sequence is TGTGCCAGCAGCTCCATAGGACAGGAGCAGTACTTC. Encoded protein: CASSSIGQEQYF.

CDR3 in amino acids: CASKGLAETDTQYF. DNA for the CDR3: TGCGCCAGTAAGGGACTAGCGGAGACAGATACGCAGTATTTT. The chain employs TRBV10-2 and TRBJ2-3, with 11 bases identical to TRBD2. In germline, CDR1 is WSHSY, CDR2 SAAADI. The trim removed 9 bases at V and 3 bases at J, leaving 5 bases unmatched. CDR3 size: 14 residues.